One and the same sample provided the 28 T cell receptor beta chains below, sequenced in a study of T cell responses to AZD1222 COVID-19 vaccine. Data came from immunoSEQ multiplex PCR; TCRdb stores just in-frame clones and leaves some out. The top ten hold roughly 2.7% of the sample, which has 70,000 to 80,000 clones, 80% to 90% seen once. Material: peripheral blood, obtained on day 0 of AZD1222 vaccination. The receptor set was obtained from an adult in good health.

The chain has TRBV7-8 and TRBJ1-2, with D maybe TRBD1 (6 bases). The CDR3 covers 17 residues. Germline V lookup: CDR1 SGHVS, CDR2 FQNEAQ. V lost 1 base and J lost 4, with 19 bases in between. The chain's CDR3 is CASSLVPRTAERYGYTF. The CDR3 DNA reads as TGTGCCAGCAGCTTAGTCCCCCGGACAGCAGAGCGCTATGGCTACACCTTC.

The chain combines TRBV7-2 with TRBJ1-1, with TRBD1 matching over 7 bases. The germline CDR1 and CDR2 sequences are SGHTA and FQGNSA. The CDR3 runs to 15 residues. J gave up 0 bases and V 6 bases, and 7 bases lay outside the gene matches. DNA of the CDR3: TGTGCCAGCAGAAGAGGACAGGCGATGAACACTGAAGCTTTCTTT. Its protein product is CASRRGQAMNTEAFF.

The chain has TRBV30 and TRBJ2-1, with 12 bases that match TRBD1. The germline V gene encodes CDR1 GTSNPN and CDR2 SVGIG (reference sequence). The ends lost 5 bases at V and 7 bases at J; junction bases unmatched: 9. The CDR3 runs 15 residues. The CDR3 reads CAWDRDRGPLNEQFF. The DNA of the CDR3 is TGTGCCTGGGACCGGGACAGGGGGCCGCTTAATGAGCAGTTCTTC.

This sequence joins TRBV30 and TRBJ1-5; perhaps TRBD1 as D (5 bases). V was cut by 0 bases and J by 7 bases, with 10 bases left in between. CDR1 and CDR2 from the germline V gene are GTSNPN and SVGIG (reference sequence). The length of the CDR3 is 13 residues. CDR3 region: CAWSVMDKQPQHF. The CDR3 nucleotides are TGTGCCTGGAGTGTAATGGACAAACAGCCCCAGCATTTT.

This sequence joins TRBV19 and TRBJ1-1; 11 bases align to TRBD1. Trimming took 6 bases from V and 10 from J; bases not matched to a gene: 7. The germline gives CDR1 LNHDA, CDR2 SQIVND (reference sequence). CDR3 length equals 13 residues. DNA for the CDR3: TGTGCCAGTAGCCCCGGGACAGGGGGGCCAGCTTTCTTT. It translates to CASSPGTGGPAFF.

The chain is built from TRBV29-1 and TRBJ1-1; D is ambiguous. The germline gives CDR1 SQVTM, CDR2 ANQGSEA. The CDR3 runs to 15 residues. V was shortened by 0 bases and J by 7 bases, with 18 bases between the two germline ends. In nucleotides, the CDR3 is TGCAGCGTTGAAGATCTCTGGCAGCCGGCCGGTGAAGCTTTCTTT. Translated: CSVEDLWQPAGEAFF.

The V and J genes are TRBV19 and TRBJ2-1; 11 bases fit TRBD2. Germline V gene data show CDR1 as LNHDA and CDR2 as SQIVND (reference sequence). V lost 4 bases to trimming and J lost 8 bases; unmatched junction nucleotides: 7. The CDR3 covers 15 residues. CDR3 DNA: TGTGCCAGTAGTAATAGCGGGGGGGCCCAAGATGAGCAGTTCTTC. As protein: CASSNSGGAQDEQFF. Full variable domain (rest looked up from reference TRBV19 and TRBJ2-1): DGGITQSPKYLFRKEGQNVTLSCEQNLNHDAMYWYRQDPGQGLRLIYYSQIVNDFQKGDIAEGYSVSREKKESFPLTVTSAQKNPTAFYLCASSNSGGAQDEQFFGPGTRLTVL.

This chain uses TRBV18 with TRBJ1-1; D not certain. CDR3 length: 15 residues. V was shortened by 0 bases and J by 1 base, with 9 bases between the two germline ends. The germline V gene has CDR1 KGHSH and CDR2 LQKENI. In DNA, the CDR3 is TGTGCCAGCTCACCACCGAACAACCCGAACACTGAAGCTTTCTTT. It encodes CASSPPNNPNTEAFF.

The rearrangement uses TRBV4-2 and TRBJ2-7; 8 bases match TRBD2. The germline CDR1 and CDR2 sequences are LGHNA and YNFKEQ. V shed 0 bases and J 3 bases; nucleotides not matched to a gene: 4. This CDR3 is built from 15 residues. DNA of the CDR3: TGTGCCAGCAGCCAAGATCTCAGCGGGAGCTACGAGCAGTACTTC. Translating it yields CASSQDLSGSYEQYF.

The chain combines TRBV7-2 with TRBJ1-4; TRBD1 matches at 7 bases. CDR1 and CDR2 (germline): SGHTA, FQGNSA. With V trimmed by 5 bases and J by 8 bases, 8 bases remained unmatched. The CDR3 is 14 residues long. CDR3 residues: CASSPQLTGEKLFF. As DNA, the CDR3 is TGTGCCAGCAGCCCCCAACTGACAGGGGAAAAACTGTTTTTT.

This chain links TRBV27 with TRBJ2-7; the match to TRBD2 covers 14 bases. With V trimmed by 5 bases and J by 2 bases, 8 bases remained unmatched. Germline V CDR1 and CDR2: MNHEY, SMNVEV (reference sequence). This CDR3 is 17 amino acids long. In DNA form, the CDR3 reads TGTGCCAGCAGTCTGGGACTAGCGGGGGTCCCGCCCTACGAGCAGTACTTC. It encodes CASSLGLAGVPPYEQYF.

This clone has only a few counts. The rearrangement links TRBV12-5 to TRBJ2-1; D gene uncertain. The germline V gene has CDR1 LGHNT and CDR2 FRNRAP. The CDR3 runs 12 residues. Trimming removed 2 bases at V and 7 bases at J, with 6 bases between. The CDR3 DNA is TGTGCTAGTGGTTTGTGGGGTAATGAGCAGTTCTTC. This sequence encodes CASGLWGNEQFF.

The genes are TRBV7-2 and TRBJ1-2, with 9 bases fitting TRBD1. This CDR3 is 16 amino acids long. The ends lost 4 bases at V and 0 bases at J; junction bases unmatched: 6. Per germline, CDR1 SGHTA and CDR2 FQGNSA. The chain's CDR3 is CASSSGTGPTNYGYTF. DNA for the CDR3: TGTGCCAGCAGCTCCGGGACAGGGCCGACTAACTATGGCTACACCTTC.

The sample holds one count of this clone. Other DNA sequences in the sample encode the same CDR3. V is TRBV24-1 and J is TRBJ2-1, with TRBD1 as a possible D gene (5 bases). CDR1 and CDR2 (germline): KGHDR, SFDVKD. The V end lost 7 bases, the J end lost 3 bases, and 6 bases lay between the germline ends. CDR3 length equals 12 residues. DNA of the CDR3: TGTGCCACCAGAGACAGCTACAATGAGCAGTTCTTC. Translated, it gives CATRDSYNEQFF.

The chain is built from TRBV13 and TRBJ1-6, with TRBD1 matching over 7 bases. CDR3 size: 15 residues. With 4 bases clipped from V and 2 bases from J, the junction kept 2 bases outside the gene matches. Germline-derived CDR1 and CDR2 are PRHDT and FYEKMQ (reference sequence). The CDR3 is CASSSGTAYNSPLHF. The CDR3, as DNA: TGTGCCAGCAGCTCCGGGACAGCCTATAATTCACCCCTCCACTTT.

V usage is TRBV27 and J usage is TRBJ2-2; unclear D gene. This CDR3 has 14 residues. The V gene lost 8 bases and the J gene lost 1 base, with 11 bases spanning the gap. Germline CDR1 is MNHEY and CDR2 is SMNVEV (reference sequence). CDR3 residues: CASSLSRNTGELFF. CDR3 sequence (DNA): TGTGCCAGCTCACTCTCAAGGAACACCGGGGAGCTGTTTTTT.

The chain employs TRBV19 and TRBJ1-5; D is undetermined. CDR1 LNHDA and CDR2 SQIVND come from the germline V gene (reference sequence). The V gene lost 2 bases and the J gene lost 0 bases, with 11 bases spanning the gap. This CDR3 is 16 amino acids long. This chain's CDR3 is CASSISAHYSNQPQHF. In DNA form, the CDR3 reads TGTGCCAGTAGTATATCGGCCCATTATAGCAATCAGCCCCAGCATTTT.

CDR3 in amino acids: CASSLGGTSDEQYF. CDR3 coding DNA: TGTGCCAGCAGCTTAGGTGGGACGTCTGACGAGCAGTACTTC. This chain uses TRBV7-2 with TRBJ2-7, with D perhaps matching TRBD1 or TRBD2 (5 bases each). This CDR3 is built from 14 residues. V gave up 1 base and J gave up 5 bases, with 12 bases separating them. Germline values: CDR1 SGHTA, CDR2 FQGNSA.

V is TRBV7-2 and J is TRBJ2-3, with D possibly TRBD2 on 7 matching bases. Per the germline V gene, CDR1 is SGHTA and CDR2 is FQGNSA. This CDR3 spans 18 amino acids. Trimming pared 4 bases from V and 3 bases from J, leaving 23 bases between. This CDR3 is CASSSPALGGRDTDTQYF. The CDR3 DNA is TGTGCCAGCAGCTCCCCCGCGTTGGGGGGGCGTGATACAGATACGCAGTATTTT.

The CDR3 bases are TGTGCCAGCAGTTTAGTGGGACAGGATAATTCACCCCTCCACTTT. This sequence encodes CASSLVGQDNSPLHF. V is TRBV7-3 and J is TRBJ1-6; 8 nucleotides align to TRBD1. The germline V gene encodes CDR1 SGHTA and CDR2 FQGTGA. Trimming removed 6 bases from V and 5 bases from J; junction bases left unmatched: 6. This CDR3 has 15 residues.

The J gene is TRBJ1-5, the V gene TRBV6-6; D is possibly TRBD1 (5 bases). The CDR3 runs to 14 residues. V lost 10 bases to trimming and J lost 3 bases, with 16 bases between them. Germline CDR1 and CDR2: MNHNY and SVGAGI (reference sequence). In DNA, the CDR3 is TGTGCCACCCAGAACGGGGGGGACAATCAGCCCCAGCATTTT. This codes for CATQNGGDNQPQHF.

This clone is medium-sized within its sample. This chain links TRBV30 with TRBJ1-2, with TRBD1 matching 12 bases. Germline assignment: CDR1 GTSNPN and CDR2 SVGIG (reference sequence). The CDR3 spans 19 residues. Trimming cost V 0 bases and J 6 bases; bases outside gene matches: 17. The CDR3 region has the DNA TGTGCCTGGAGTGTATTTTTCGGGACAGGGGGCGCGGGTCTCAATGGCTACACCTTC. Amino acids: CAWSVFFGTGGAGLNGYTF.

The chain has TRBV4-3 and TRBJ1-5; weak D call: TRBD1 (6 bases). There are 17 residues in the CDR3. V was trimmed by 1 base and J by 5 bases, leaving 18 bases between them. Germline lookup yields CDR1 LGHNA and CDR2 YSLEER. DNA of the CDR3: TGCGCCAGCAGCCAAGTCCTCGACGGGGCAGGGGATCAGCCCCAGCATTTT. Translating it yields CASSQVLDGAGDQPQHF.

This chain links TRBV5-1 with TRBJ1-6; 10 positions agree with TRBD1. Germline values: CDR1 SGHRS, CDR2 YFSETQ. The V segment lost 6 bases and the J segment 10 bases; nucleotides outside the gene matches: 7. The CDR3 totals 14 residues. The DNA of the CDR3 is TGCGCCAGCACTACGGGACAGGGGAGATCACCCCTCCACTTT. Translated, it gives CASTTGQGRSPLHF.

The table lists this clone with a few counts. This sequence joins TRBV24-1 and TRBJ1-4; tentative D call: TRBD1 (6 bases). Trimming removed 9 bases at V and 5 bases at J, with 12 bases between. Germline-derived CDR1 and CDR2 are KGHDR and SFDVKD. CDR3 length: 13 amino acids. The DNA for the CDR3 is TGTGCCACCCGGGGGCCTGTCAATGAAAAACTGTTTTTT. Protein product: CATRGPVNEKLFF.

This clone was found a few times. The rearrangement uses TRBV6-4 and TRBJ2-2; D is unclear. The CDR3 spans 14 residues. V lost 4 bases to trimming and J lost 3 bases, with 9 bases between them. CDR1 and CDR2 from the germline V gene are MRHNA and SNTAGT. Here the CDR3 reads CASSVTVDTGELFF. CDR3 coding DNA: TGTGCCAGCAGTGTTACGGTTGACACCGGGGAGCTGTTTTTT.

The genes are TRBV14 and TRBJ2-1, with 8 bases matching TRBD2. Trimming took 2 bases from V and 4 from J; bases not matched to a gene: 1. The CDR3 loop spans 14 amino acids. Germline CDR1 and CDR2: SGHDN and FVKESK. The CDR3 here is CASSQLAGYNEQFF. CDR3 in DNA: TGTGCCAGCAGCCAACTAGCGGGTTACAATGAGCAGTTCTTC.

This chain connects TRBV5-1 to TRBJ1-3, with D tentatively TRBD1 (6 bases). Germline CDR1 reads SGHRS; CDR2 reads YFSETQ. The CDR3 has 16 amino acids. The V end lost 0 bases, the J end lost 2 bases, and 12 bases lay between the germline ends. The CDR3 bases are TGCGCCAGCAGCTTGGTGGGGGGGCAAGCTGGAAACACCATATATTTT. This gives the protein CASSLVGGQAGNTIYF.